This TCR beta chain is drawn from a study of OX40 agonist ivuxolimab in advanced cancers. Overall study results and limits: Certain nonresponders likewise exhibited a low normalized T-cell clonal expansion.

Libraries were prepared by immunoSEQ multiplex PCR; TCRdb keeps only in-frame clonotypes and omits some of them. Of about 76,000 clones listed, approximately 85% were seen once; the top ten hold less than 6%. Details on this clone: What it binds is not known.

The sequenced sample was CD4+ or CD8+ T cells sorted from blood, obtained in a trial of the OX40 agonist ivuxolimab. This TCR derives from an adult with an advanced solid tumor such as melanoma, head and neck, liver or kidney cancer.

CDR3 amino acids: CASSLVRILGSTEAFF. DNA of the CDR3: TGTGCCAGCAGCTTGGTCCGTATTCTTGGTTCCACTGAAGCTTTCTTT. The gene calls are TRBV5-6 and TRBJ1-1; D uncertain. Germline values: CDR1 SGHDT, CDR2 YYEEEE. The CDR3 covers 16 residues. V lost 0 bases, J lost 4 bases, and 16 bases lay in between.